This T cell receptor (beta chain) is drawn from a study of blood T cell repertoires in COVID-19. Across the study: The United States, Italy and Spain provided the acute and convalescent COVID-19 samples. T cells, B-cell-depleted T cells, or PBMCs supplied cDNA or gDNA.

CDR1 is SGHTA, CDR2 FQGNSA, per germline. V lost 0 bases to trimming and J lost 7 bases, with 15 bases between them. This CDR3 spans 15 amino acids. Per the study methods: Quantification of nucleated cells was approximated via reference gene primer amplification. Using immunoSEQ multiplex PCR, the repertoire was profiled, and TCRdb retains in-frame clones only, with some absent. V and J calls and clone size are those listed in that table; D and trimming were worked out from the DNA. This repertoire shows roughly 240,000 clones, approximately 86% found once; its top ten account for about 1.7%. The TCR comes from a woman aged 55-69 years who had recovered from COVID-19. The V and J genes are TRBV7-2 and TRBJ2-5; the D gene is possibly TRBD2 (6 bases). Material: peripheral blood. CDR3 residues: CASSLALWGEGTQYF. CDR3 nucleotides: TGTGCCAGCAGCTTAGCGCTCTGGGGGGAAGGGACCCAGTACTTC.